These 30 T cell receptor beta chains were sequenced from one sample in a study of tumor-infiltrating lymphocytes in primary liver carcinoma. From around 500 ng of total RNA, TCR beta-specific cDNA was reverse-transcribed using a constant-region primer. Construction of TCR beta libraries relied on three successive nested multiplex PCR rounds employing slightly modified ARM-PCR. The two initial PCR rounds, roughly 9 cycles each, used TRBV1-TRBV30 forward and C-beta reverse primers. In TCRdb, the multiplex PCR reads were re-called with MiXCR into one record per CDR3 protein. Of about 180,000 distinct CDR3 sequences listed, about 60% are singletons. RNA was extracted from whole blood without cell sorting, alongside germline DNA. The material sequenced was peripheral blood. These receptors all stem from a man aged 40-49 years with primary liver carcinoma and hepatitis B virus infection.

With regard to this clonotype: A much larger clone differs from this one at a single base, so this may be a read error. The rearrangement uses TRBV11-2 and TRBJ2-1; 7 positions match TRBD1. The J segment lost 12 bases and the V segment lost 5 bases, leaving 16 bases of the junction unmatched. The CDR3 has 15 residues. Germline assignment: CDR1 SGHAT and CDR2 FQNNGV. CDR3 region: CASSQDLVGGGGQFF. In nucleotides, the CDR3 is TGTGCCAGCAGCCAAGATCTTGTAGGGGGCGGTGGGCAGTTCTTC.

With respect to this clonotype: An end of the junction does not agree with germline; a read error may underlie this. Written as DNA, the CDR3 is TGTGTCAGCAGCTTAGTTCTTTACAATGAGCAGTTATTC. Protein sequence: CVSSLVLYNEQLF. The chain combines TRBV11-2 with TRBJ2-1; D unresolved. The CDR3 is made up of 13 amino acids. Per the germline V gene, CDR1 is SGHAT and CDR2 is FQNNGV.

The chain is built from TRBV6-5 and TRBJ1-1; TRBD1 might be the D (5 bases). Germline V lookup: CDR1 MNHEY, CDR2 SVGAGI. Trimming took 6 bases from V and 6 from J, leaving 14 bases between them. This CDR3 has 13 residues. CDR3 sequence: CASRKTGGPEAFF. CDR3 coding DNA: TGTGCCAGCAGAAAAACCGGGGGACCTGAAGCTTTCTTT.

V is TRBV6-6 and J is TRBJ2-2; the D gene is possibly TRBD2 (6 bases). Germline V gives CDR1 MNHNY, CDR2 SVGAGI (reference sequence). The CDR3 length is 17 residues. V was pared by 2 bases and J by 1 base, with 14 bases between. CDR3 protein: CASSYLGGKGNTGELFF. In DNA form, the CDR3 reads TGTGCCAGCAGTTACCTAGGAGGGAAAGGGAACACCGGGGAGCTGTTTTTT.

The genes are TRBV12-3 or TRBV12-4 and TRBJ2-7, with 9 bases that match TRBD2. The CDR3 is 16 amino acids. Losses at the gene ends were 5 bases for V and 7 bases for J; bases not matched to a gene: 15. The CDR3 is CASSPQAGGSGDEQYF. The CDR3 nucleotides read TGTGCCAGCAGTCCCCAGGCGGGAGGGTCGGGAGATGAGCAGTACTTC.

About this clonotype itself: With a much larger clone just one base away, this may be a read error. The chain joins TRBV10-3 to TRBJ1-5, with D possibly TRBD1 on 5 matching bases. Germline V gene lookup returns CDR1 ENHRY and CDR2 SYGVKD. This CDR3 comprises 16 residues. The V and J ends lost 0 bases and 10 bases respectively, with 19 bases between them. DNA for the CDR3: TGTGCCATCAGTGAGTCGGGTGGGGCCACATCCCCACCCCAGCATTTT. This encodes CAISESGGATSPPQHF.

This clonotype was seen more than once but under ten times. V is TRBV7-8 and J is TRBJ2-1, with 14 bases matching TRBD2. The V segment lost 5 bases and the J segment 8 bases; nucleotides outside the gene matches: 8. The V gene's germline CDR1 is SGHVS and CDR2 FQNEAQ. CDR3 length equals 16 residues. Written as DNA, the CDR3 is TGTGCCAGCAGCCCCTGGACTAGCGGGAGGTCCGATGAGCAGTTCTTC. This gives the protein CASSPWTSGRSDEQFF.

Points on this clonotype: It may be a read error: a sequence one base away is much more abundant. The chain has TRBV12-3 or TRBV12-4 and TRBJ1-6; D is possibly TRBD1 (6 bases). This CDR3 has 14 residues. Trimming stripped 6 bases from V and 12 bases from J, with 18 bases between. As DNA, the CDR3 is TGTGCCAGCAGCCCTGGAAGGGGGATACGACCCCTCCACTTT. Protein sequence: CASSPGRGIRPLHF.

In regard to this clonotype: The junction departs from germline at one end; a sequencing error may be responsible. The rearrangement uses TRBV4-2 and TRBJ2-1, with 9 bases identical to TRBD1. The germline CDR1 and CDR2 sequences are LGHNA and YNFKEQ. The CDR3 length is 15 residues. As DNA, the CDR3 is TGTGCCAGCAGGCAAGGGGGACAGGGAAGAAATGAGCAGTTCTTC. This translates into CASRQGGQGRNEQFF.

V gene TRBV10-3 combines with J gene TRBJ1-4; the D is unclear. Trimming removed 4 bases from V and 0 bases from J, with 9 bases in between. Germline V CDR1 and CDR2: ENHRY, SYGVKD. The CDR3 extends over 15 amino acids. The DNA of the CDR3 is TGTGCCATCAGTGGAAATCAAGCAACTAATGAAAAACTGTTTTTT. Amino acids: CAISGNQATNEKLFF.

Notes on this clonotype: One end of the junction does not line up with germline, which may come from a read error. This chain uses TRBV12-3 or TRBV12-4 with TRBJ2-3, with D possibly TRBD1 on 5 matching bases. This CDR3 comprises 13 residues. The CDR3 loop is CASIADGTGTQYF. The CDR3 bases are TGTGCCAGCATTGCGGACGGCACAGGTACGCAGTATTTT.

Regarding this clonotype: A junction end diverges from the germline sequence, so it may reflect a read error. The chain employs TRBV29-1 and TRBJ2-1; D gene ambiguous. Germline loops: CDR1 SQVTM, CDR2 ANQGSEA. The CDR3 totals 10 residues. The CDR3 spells CIVAPVVQFF. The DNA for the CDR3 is TGCATCGTTGCCCCAGTGGTGCAGTTCTTC.

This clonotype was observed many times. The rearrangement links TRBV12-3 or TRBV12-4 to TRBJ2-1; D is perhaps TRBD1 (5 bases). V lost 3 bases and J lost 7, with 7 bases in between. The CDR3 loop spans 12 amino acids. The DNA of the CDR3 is TGTGCCAGCAGTTTGACAGATAATGAGCAGTTCTTC. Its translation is CASSLTDNEQFF.

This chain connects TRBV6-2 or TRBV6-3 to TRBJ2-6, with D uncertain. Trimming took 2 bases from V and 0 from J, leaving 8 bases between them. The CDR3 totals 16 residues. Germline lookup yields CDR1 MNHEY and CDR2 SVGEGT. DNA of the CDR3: TGTGCCAGCAGTTACGGACGGTTCTCTGGGGCCAACGTCCTGACTTTC. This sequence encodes CASSYGRFSGANVLTF.

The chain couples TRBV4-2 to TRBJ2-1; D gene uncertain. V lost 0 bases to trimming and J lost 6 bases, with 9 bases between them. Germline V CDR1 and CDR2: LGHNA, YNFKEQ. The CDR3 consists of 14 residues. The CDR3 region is CASSQEAIGNEQFF. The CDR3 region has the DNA TGTGCCAGCAGCCAAGAGGCAATCGGCAATGAGCAGTTCTTC.

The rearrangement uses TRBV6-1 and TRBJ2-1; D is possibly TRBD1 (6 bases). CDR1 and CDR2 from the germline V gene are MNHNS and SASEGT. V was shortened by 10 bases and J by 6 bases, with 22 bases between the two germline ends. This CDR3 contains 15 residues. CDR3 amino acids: CATPQGGQGFNEQFF. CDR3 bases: TGTGCCACCCCACAGGGTGGGCAGGGGTTCAATGAGCAGTTCTTC.

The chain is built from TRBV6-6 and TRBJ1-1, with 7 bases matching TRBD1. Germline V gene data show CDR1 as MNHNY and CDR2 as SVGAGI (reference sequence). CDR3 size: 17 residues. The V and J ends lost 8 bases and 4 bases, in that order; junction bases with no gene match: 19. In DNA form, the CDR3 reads TGTGCCAGCCGTGACGGTCTAATGAAGGGGGCATTCACTGAAGCTTTCTTT. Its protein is CASRDGLMKGAFTEAFF.

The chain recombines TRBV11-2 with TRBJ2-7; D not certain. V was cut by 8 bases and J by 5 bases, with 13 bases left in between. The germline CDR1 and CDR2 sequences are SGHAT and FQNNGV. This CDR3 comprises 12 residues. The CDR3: CASHSLRNEQYF. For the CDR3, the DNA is TGTGCCAGCCACTCCCTTAGGAACGAGCAGTACTTC. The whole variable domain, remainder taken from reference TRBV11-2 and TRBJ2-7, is EAGVAQSPRYKIIEKRQSVAFWCNPISGHATLYWYQQILGQGPKLLIQFQNNGVVDDSQLPKDRFSAERLKGVDSTLKIQPAKLEDSAVYLCASHSLRNEQYFGPGTRLTVT.

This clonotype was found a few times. CDR3 nucleotide sequence: TGCGCCAGCAGCCAAGATGCTCTTCTTATCTCTGGAAACACCATATATTTT. It specifies CASSQDALLISGNTIYF. V and J are TRBV4-1 and TRBJ1-3; D unclear. CDR1 MGHRA and CDR2 YSYEKL come from the germline V gene. V lost 0 bases and J lost 0, with 12 bases in between. CDR3 length: 17 amino acids.

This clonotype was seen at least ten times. As DNA, the CDR3 is TGTGCCAGCAGCACCCTCGGGACTAGCGGGAGTGACAATGAGCAGTTCTTC. Translating gives CASSTLGTSGSDNEQFF. The genes are TRBV11-2 and TRBJ2-1, with TRBD2 matching 14 bases. Germline V gene data show CDR1 as SGHAT and CDR2 as FQNNGV. The ends lost 5 bases at V and 5 bases at J; junction bases unmatched: 8. The CDR3 is 17 residues long.

In DNA, the CDR3 is TGTGCCAGCAGTTACCTAACCGGGACAGGGATTTCACCCCTCCACTTT. Translating it yields CASSYLTGTGISPLHF. The chain has TRBV12-3 or TRBV12-4 and TRBJ1-6, with 9 positions matching TRBD1. With V trimmed by 4 bases and J by 9 bases, 10 bases remained unmatched. This CDR3 is 16 amino acids long.

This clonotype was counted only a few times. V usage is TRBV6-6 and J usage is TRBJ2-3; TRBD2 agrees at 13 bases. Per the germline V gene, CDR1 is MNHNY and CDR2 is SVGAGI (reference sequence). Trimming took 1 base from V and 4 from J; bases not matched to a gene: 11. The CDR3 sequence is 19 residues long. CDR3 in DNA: TGTGCCAGCAGTTACTTAAAACTAGCGGGAGGGCCTAGGCCAGATACGCAGTATTTT. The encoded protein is CASSYLKLAGGPRPDTQYF.

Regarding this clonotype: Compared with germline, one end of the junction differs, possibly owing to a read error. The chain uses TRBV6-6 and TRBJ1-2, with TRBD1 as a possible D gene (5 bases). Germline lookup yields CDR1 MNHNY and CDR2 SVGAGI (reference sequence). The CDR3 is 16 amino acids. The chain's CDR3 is CASSYSTLSGAYGYAF. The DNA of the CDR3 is TGTGCCAGCAGTTACTCGACTCTGTCTGGGGCCTATGGCTACGCCTTC.

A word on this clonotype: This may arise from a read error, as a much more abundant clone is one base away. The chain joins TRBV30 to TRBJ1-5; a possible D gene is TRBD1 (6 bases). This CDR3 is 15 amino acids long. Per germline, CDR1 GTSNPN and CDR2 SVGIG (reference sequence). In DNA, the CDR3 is TGTACCTGGAGTGGAATCGCAGGGGACGTTCAGCCCCAGCATTTT. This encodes CTWSGIAGDVQPQHF.

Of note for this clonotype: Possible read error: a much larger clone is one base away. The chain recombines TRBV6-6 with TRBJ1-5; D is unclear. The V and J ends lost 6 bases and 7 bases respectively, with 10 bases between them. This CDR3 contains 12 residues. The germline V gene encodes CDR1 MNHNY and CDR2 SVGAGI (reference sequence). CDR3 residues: CASSRVVQPQHF. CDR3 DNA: TGTGCCAGCAGCCGAGTGGTGCAGCCCCAGCATTTT.

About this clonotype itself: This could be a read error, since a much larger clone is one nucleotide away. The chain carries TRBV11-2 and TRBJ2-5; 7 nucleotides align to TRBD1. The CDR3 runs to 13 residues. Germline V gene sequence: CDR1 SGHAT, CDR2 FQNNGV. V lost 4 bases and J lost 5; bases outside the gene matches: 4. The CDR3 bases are TGTGCCAGCAGCTACCAGGGGGATGAGACCCAGTACTTC. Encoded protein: CASSYQGDETQYF.

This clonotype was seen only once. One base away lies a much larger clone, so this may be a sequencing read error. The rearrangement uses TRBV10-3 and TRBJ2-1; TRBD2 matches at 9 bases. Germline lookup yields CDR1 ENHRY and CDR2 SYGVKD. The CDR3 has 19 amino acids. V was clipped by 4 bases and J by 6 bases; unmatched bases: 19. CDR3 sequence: CAISVDGTFSGSEANEQFF. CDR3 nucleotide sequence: TGTGCCATCAGTGTCGATGGGACATTTAGCGGGAGTGAGGCCAATGAGCAGTTCTTC.

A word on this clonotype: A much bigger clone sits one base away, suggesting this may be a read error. This chain's CDR3 is CSVDKGGTTSRTQYF. The CDR3 region has the DNA TGCAGCGTTGATAAAGGGGGGACCACTTCGCGGACGCAGTATTTT. The chain links TRBV29-1 to TRBJ2-3; D might be TRBD1 or TRBD2, each matching 6 bases. In germline, CDR1 is SQVTM, CDR2 ANQGSEA. Trimming shortened V by 3 bases and J by 9 bases, and 22 bases separated the two germline ends. The CDR3 is made up of 15 amino acids.

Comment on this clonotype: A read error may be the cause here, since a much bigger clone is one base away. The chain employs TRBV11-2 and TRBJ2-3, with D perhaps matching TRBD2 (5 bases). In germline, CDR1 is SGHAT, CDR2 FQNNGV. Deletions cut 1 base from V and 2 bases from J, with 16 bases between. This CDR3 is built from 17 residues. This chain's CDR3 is CASSLGRTGPNTDTQYF. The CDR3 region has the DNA TGTGCCAGCAGCTTAGGGAGGACCGGGCCAAACACAGATACGCAGTATTTT.

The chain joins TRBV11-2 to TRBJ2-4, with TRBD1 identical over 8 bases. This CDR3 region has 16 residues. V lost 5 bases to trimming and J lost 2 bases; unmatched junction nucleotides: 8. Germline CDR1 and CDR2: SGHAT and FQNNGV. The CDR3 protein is CASSAYRDRSKNIQYF. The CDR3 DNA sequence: TGTGCCAGCAGCGCATATCGGGACAGGTCCAAAAACATTCAGTACTTC.